This T cell receptor (beta chain) originates from a study of cytomegalovirus exposure and HLA in healthy donors. On this clone itself: Its target is unknown.

Both 60 Vbeta primers and 13 Jbeta primers went into the PCR. Method: immunoSEQ multiplex PCR; TCRdb's copy keeps in-frame clones and lacks some. Of 55,000 to 65,000 clones listed, 80% are singletons. Study observations and caveats: What TCR beta sequences reportedly achieved was accurate prediction of HLA-A and HLA-B alleles in most subjects.

Germline values: CDR1 SGHVS, CDR2 FNYEAQ. CDR3 length equals 14 residues. J lost 7 bases, V lost 5 bases, and 4 bases had no gene match. This TCR came from a woman between 35 and 50 years old in good health and CMV-seronegative. The genes are TRBV7-6 and TRBJ1-4; TRBD1 matches at 10 bases. The sequenced sample consisted of PBMCs. CDR3 residues: CASSPGTGVEKLFF. In DNA, the CDR3 is TGTGCCAGCAGCCCCGGGACAGGGGTTGAAAAACTGTTTTTT.